Shown below are 28 T cell receptor beta chains from a single sample sequenced in a study of blood T cell repertoires in COVID-19. The repertoire was sequenced with immunoSEQ multiplex PCR; TCRdb's copy has only in-frame clones and lacks some. The repertoire includes about 140,000 clones, approximately 89% of them detected once, and around 1.5% sits in the top ten. The specimen sequenced was peripheral blood. All receptors derive from a human donor in a cohort sampled during active COVID-19.

The rearrangement uses TRBV11-2 and TRBJ1-4, with 12 bases matching TRBD1. V gave up 5 bases and J gave up 8 bases; unmatched junction bases: 6. Germline CDR1 is SGHAT and CDR2 is FQNNGV. This CDR3 has 15 amino acids. CDR3 loop: CASSPGTGGLEKLFF. CDR3 DNA sequence: TGTGCCAGCAGCCCTGGGACAGGGGGCTTGGAAAAACTGTTTTTT.

The J gene is TRBJ1-5, the V gene TRBV9; D ambiguous. The germline V and J ends were trimmed by 3 bases and 7 bases, with 14 bases remaining between them. Germline CDR1 and CDR2: SGDLS and YYNGEE. The CDR3 is made up of 14 amino acids. CDR3: CASSADAAKQPQHF. CDR3 nucleotide sequence: TGTGCCAGCAGCGCTGACGCGGCCAAACAGCCCCAGCATTTT.

The gene calls are TRBV13 and TRBJ2-7; 8 bases are shared with TRBD1. The CDR3 loop spans 15 amino acids. The ends lost 5 bases at V and 8 bases at J; junction bases unmatched: 14. Germline loops: CDR1 PRHDT, CDR2 FYEKMQ (reference sequence). CDR3 sequence (DNA): TGTGCCAGCAGCACCGCCGGGACAGGCTTGGCCAAGCAGTACTTC. Amino acid sequence: CASSTAGTGLAKQYF.

This chain uses TRBV19 with TRBJ2-7; TRBD1 matches 7 bases. Germline V CDR1 and CDR2: LNHDA, SQIVND (reference sequence). The J segment lost 2 bases and the V segment lost 3 bases, leaving 10 bases of the junction unmatched. The CDR3 consists of 16 residues. CDR3 amino acids: CASSIRQTGPTYEQYF. CDR3 in DNA: TGTGCCAGTAGTATCCGCCAGACAGGGCCAACCTACGAGCAGTACTTC.

This rearrangement joins TRBV18 to TRBJ1-2; perhaps TRBD1 as D (5 bases). Germline loops: CDR1 KGHSH, CDR2 LQKENI. Trimming took 6 bases from V and 4 from J, leaving 9 bases between them. This CDR3 region has 12 residues. As DNA, the CDR3 is TGTGCCAGCTCCGACAGCTCCTATGGCTACACCTTC. Its protein is CASSDSSYGYTF.

The gene calls are TRBV4-3 and TRBJ1-6; 8 nucleotides match TRBD1. The CDR3 is 15 residues long. V lost 2 bases and J lost 10; bases outside the gene matches: 7. CDR1 and CDR2 (germline): LGHNA, YSLEER. CDR3 residues: CASSQQTGVESPLHF. Here the CDR3 DNA reads TGCGCCAGCAGCCAACAGACAGGGGTAGAATCACCCCTCCACTTT.

The rearrangement links TRBV30 to TRBJ2-5; 9 bases agree with TRBD2. V was clipped by 2 bases and J by 5 bases; unmatched bases: 9. Per germline, CDR1 GTSNPN and CDR2 SVGIG (reference sequence). The CDR3 is 15 amino acids. The CDR3 DNA reads TGTGCCTGGAGTTCGACCCCTAGCGGGACTGAGACCCAGTACTTC. Protein: CAWSSTPSGTETQYF.

J is TRBJ1-1 and V is TRBV11-2; weak D call: TRBD1 (5 bases). The ends were cut back, 2 bases at V and 0 bases at J, with 10 bases in the middle. The germline CDR1 and CDR2 sequences are SGHAT and FQNNGV. This CDR3 is built from 15 residues. The CDR3 DNA reads TGTGCCAGCAGCTTAATGGAGGGGATGAACACTGAAGCTTTCTTT. This codes for CASSLMEGMNTEAFF.

On this clone itself: Its ends do not fully match the called genes, so a read error is possible. In DNA, the CDR3 is TGTGCCGGGAGGGCGGTCAACTATGGCTACACCTTC. It codes for CAGRAVNYGYTF. The rearrangement links TRBV30 to TRBJ1-2; D is unclear. Germline loops: CDR1 GTSNPN, CDR2 SVGIG (reference sequence). The CDR3 spans 12 residues. The full variable domain, rest sourced from reference TRBV30 and TRBJ1-2, is SQTIHQWPATLVQPVGSPLSLECTVEGTSNPNLYWYRQAAGRGLQLLFYSVGIGQISSEVPQNLSASRPQDRQFILSSKKLLLSDSGFYLCAGRAVNYGYTFGSGTRLTVV.

This chain joins TRBV19 and TRBJ1-2, with a possible D match to TRBD1 (6 bases). Per the germline V gene, CDR1 is LNHDA and CDR2 is SQIVND (reference sequence). V shed 7 bases and J shed 6 bases, with 21 bases lying between them. The CDR3 consists of 15 residues. Written as DNA, the CDR3 is TGTGCCAGTAACAAACTGGACAGAGAAAGACATGGCTACACCTTC. Translated, it gives CASNKLDRERHGYTF.

The CDR3 loop reads CASSQDLGTGRVLNTEAFF. The CDR3 nucleotides read TGCGCCAGCAGCCAAGATTTGGGCACAGGGAGGGTCCTGAACACTGAAGCTTTCTTT. The J gene is TRBJ1-1, the V gene TRBV4-3; perhaps TRBD1 as D (6 bases). Germline V gene data show CDR1 as LGHNA and CDR2 as YSLEER. The CDR3 is 19 residues long. With 0 bases removed from V and 0 bases from J, the gap between germline ends came to 20 bases.

The CDR3 region is CASSLAGSGGATDTQYF. The CDR3 DNA follows: TGTGCCAGCAGCTTGGCCGGTAGCGGGGGGGCCACAGATACGCAGTATTTT. The genes are TRBV5-6 and TRBJ2-3; 11 bases match TRBD2. The CDR3 spans 17 residues. J was trimmed by 2 bases and V by 0 bases; bases with no gene match: 5. Germline loops: CDR1 SGHDT, CDR2 YYEEEE.

The chain uses TRBV30 and TRBJ2-1; D might be TRBD2 (5 bases). The length of the CDR3 is 15 residues. Deletions cut 7 bases from V and 0 bases from J, with 16 bases between. Germline CDR1 GTSNPN, CDR2 SVGIG (reference sequence). CDR3 in DNA: TGTGCCTCCCAGAGCGGATCGAGCTCCTACAATGAGCAGTTCTTC. Amino acids: CASQSGSSSYNEQFF.

The sample holds one count of this clone. The chain has TRBV2 and TRBJ1-1, with 9 bases that match TRBD1. The CDR3 sequence is 13 residues long. Germline V CDR1 and CDR2: SNHLY, FYNNEI. The trim removed 4 bases at V and 6 bases at J, leaving 3 bases unmatched. The CDR3 is CASSGTGGPEAFF. CDR3 coding DNA: TGTGCCAGCAGTGGAACAGGGGGCCCTGAAGCTTTCTTT.

V gene TRBV14 combines with J gene TRBJ1-5; the D is unclear. The CDR3 extends over 12 amino acids. Trimming cost V 3 bases and J 5 bases, with 5 bases left between them. The germline gives CDR1 SGHDN, CDR2 FVKESK. This chain's CDR3 is CASSQGYQPQHF. The CDR3 DNA follows: TGTGCCAGCAGCCAGGGCTATCAGCCCCAGCATTTT.

This chain links TRBV5-5 with TRBJ2-3; the D is unclear. V was trimmed by 4 bases and J by 1 base, leaving 10 bases between them. Germline V gene sequence: CDR1 SGHKS, CDR2 YYEKEE (reference sequence). This CDR3 is 14 amino acids long. CDR3 in amino acids: CASSRVPRTDTQYF. The CDR3 DNA reads as TGTGCCAGCAGCAGAGTCCCTCGCACAGATACGCAGTATTTT. The complete variable domain, with remaining parts taken from reference TRBV5-5 and TRBJ2-3, reads DAGVTQSPTHLIKTRGQQVTLRCSPISGHKSVSWYQQVLGQGPQFIFQYYEKEERGRGNFPDRFSARQFPNYSSELNVNALLLGDSALYLCASSRVPRTDTQYFGPGTRLTVL.

The V gene is TRBV2, the J gene TRBJ2-5, with TRBD1 identical over 8 bases. Trimming removed 6 bases from V and 5 bases from J; junction bases left unmatched: 8. The CDR3 is made up of 14 amino acids. Germline CDR1 SNHLY, CDR2 FYNNEI. CDR3 sequence (DNA): TGTGCCAGCAGGGTTGACAGGGGATCGGAGACCCAGTACTTC. Its translation is CASRVDRGSETQYF. The entire variable domain, with the rest obtained from reference TRBV2 and TRBJ2-5, is as follows: EPEVTQTPSHQVTQMGQEVILRCVPISNHLYFYWYRQILGQKVEFLVSFYNNEISEKSEIFDDQFSVERPDGSNFTLKIRSTKLEDSAMYFCASRVDRGSETQYFGPGTRLLVL.

The chain joins TRBV15 to TRBJ2-1; D remains ambiguous. Trimming removed 0 bases at V and 0 bases at J, with 9 bases between. From germline, CDR1 is LNHNV and CDR2 YYDKDF (reference sequence). The CDR3 has 16 amino acids. The CDR3 DNA reads as TGTGCCACCAGCAGAGATATTACCAGCTCCTACAATGAGCAGTTCTTC. Amino acids: CATSRDITSSYNEQFF.

CDR3 residues: CASLGGDGPGANVLTF. The CDR3, as DNA: TGCGCCAGCCTAGGGGGCGACGGCCCTGGGGCCAACGTCCTGACTTTC. The V gene is TRBV5-1, the J gene TRBJ2-6; 7 bases are a match to TRBD1. The CDR3 is 16 amino acids. J was trimmed by 2 bases and V by 7 bases; bases with no gene match: 9. CDR1 is SGHRS and CDR2 is YFSETQ in the germline V gene. Looking up the rest from reference TRBV5-1 and TRBJ2-6 gives the full variable domain: KAGVTQTPRYLIKTRGQQVTLSCSPISGHRSVSWYQQTPGQGLQFLFEYFSETQRNKGNFPGRFSGRQFSNSRSEMNVSTLELGDSALYLCASLGGDGPGANVLTFGAGSRLTVL.

This sequence joins TRBV11-1 and TRBJ1-1; D gene uncertain. V shed 2 bases and J shed 3 bases, with 7 bases lying between them. Per the germline V gene, CDR1 is SGHAT and CDR2 is FQDESV (reference sequence). This CDR3 comprises 13 residues. CDR3 in amino acids: CASSLYRDTEAFF. The CDR3 coding sequence is TGTGCCAGCAGCTTATATCGGGACACTGAAGCTTTCTTT.

The chain combines TRBV6-5 with TRBJ1-1; TRBD1 aligns across 8 bases. CDR1 is MNHEY, CDR2 SVGAGI, per germline. CDR3 length: 14 residues. V trimming: 7 bases; J trimming: 4 bases; junction bases outside the gene matches: 8. The CDR3 here is CASTFQGASTEAFF. CDR3 DNA sequence: TGTGCCAGCACCTTCCAGGGGGCAAGCACTGAAGCTTTCTTT.

The rearrangement uses TRBV27 and TRBJ2-3; a weak D match, TRBD2 (8 bases). Trimming stripped 6 bases from V and 4 bases from J, with 20 bases between. CDR3 length: 16 residues. Germline lookup yields CDR1 MNHEY and CDR2 SMNVEV (reference sequence). The CDR3 coding sequence is TGTGCCAGCAGGAGGGGGCGGGGGGCCCCCCCAGATACGCAGTATTTT. Translating gives CASRRGRGAPPDTQYF.

The chain links TRBV27 to TRBJ2-4; the D gene is possibly TRBD1 (5 bases). Per the germline V gene, CDR1 is MNHEY and CDR2 is SMNVEV (reference sequence). CDR3 size: 13 residues. Trimming cost V 2 bases and J 11 bases, with 13 bases left between them. The CDR3 protein is CASSLRGKRVQYF. The CDR3 DNA is TGTGCCAGCAGTTTAAGGGGAAAAAGAGTTCAGTACTTC.

This chain joins TRBV6-2 or TRBV6-3 and TRBJ2-1; 7 bases are shared with TRBD2. J gave up 0 bases and V 4 bases, and 6 bases lay outside the gene matches. Germline V gives CDR1 MNHEY, CDR2 SVGEGT. The length of the CDR3 is 16 residues. The DNA of the CDR3 is TGTGCCAGCAGTTCCCGGGGGGAGGTCTCCTACAATGAGCAGTTCTTC. Translation gives CASSSRGEVSYNEQFF.

This clone was detected only once. The chain has TRBV6-5 and TRBJ2-1; no clear D. V shed 2 bases and J shed 8 bases, with 7 bases lying between them. Germline V lookup: CDR1 MNHEY, CDR2 SVGAGI. This CDR3 is built from 12 residues. The CDR3 DNA reads TGTGCCAGCAGTTACATTGGAGATGAGCAGTTCTTC. The encoded protein is CASSYIGDEQFF.

This chain uses TRBV19 with TRBJ2-1; 15 bases map to TRBD2. The CDR3 has 17 amino acids. V shed 5 bases, J shed 8 bases, and the junction held 10 bases outside the gene matches. The germline gives CDR1 LNHDA, CDR2 SQIVND (reference sequence). This CDR3 reads CASSPLGLAGGPDEQFF. Written as DNA, the CDR3 is TGTGCCAGTAGTCCCCTTGGACTAGCGGGGGGGCCGGATGAGCAGTTCTTC.

The rearrangement joins TRBV3-1 (or the pseudogene TRBV3-2) to TRBJ2-7; no clear D gene. Deletions cut 4 bases from V and 6 bases from J, with 16 bases between. Germline CDR1 reads LGHDT; CDR2 reads YNNKEL (reference sequence). The CDR3 has 14 amino acids. The CDR3 DNA sequence: TGTGCCAGCAGCCTCGAAAGCACCCAGCGCGAGCAGTACTTC. Encoded protein: CASSLESTQREQYF.

The chain employs TRBV5-4 and TRBJ1-4, with 8 bases that match TRBD1. After removal of 3 bases from V and 10 bases from J, the junction contained 5 bases not matched to a gene. The germline CDR1 and CDR2 sequences are SGHNT and YYREEE (reference sequence). The CDR3 has 13 residues. The CDR3 DNA follows: TGTGCCAGCAGCTCCACGACAGGGGCAAAACTGTTTTTT. Translated, it gives CASSSTTGAKLFF.